A single sample is the source of the 10 T cell receptor beta chains below, sequenced in a study of T-cell memory formation after mild COVID-19. TCRdb reprocessed the 5' RACE reads via MiXCR and lists one record per CDR3 protein. Of around 510,000 distinct CDR3 sequences in the sample, 20% to 25% were seen once. The sequenced sample was PBMCs or a T cell subset sorted from them (not recorded which). These receptors originate from an adult woman who had mild COVID-19 (a few samples of this study predate the infection). Cell type and time point are not known.

This clonotype was seen more than once but under ten times. The chain employs TRBV5-5 and TRBJ2-1; TRBD2 matches 7 bases. The CDR3 sequence is 13 residues long. CDR1 and CDR2 (germline): SGHKS, YYEKEE (reference sequence). The trim removed 3 bases at V and 10 bases at J, leaving 7 bases unmatched. This CDR3 reads CASSWGGEREQFF. CDR3 DNA sequence: TGTGCCAGCAGCTGGGGGGGAGAAAGAGAGCAGTTCTTC.

The chain couples TRBV7-9 to TRBJ1-2; no clear D. V was cut by 2 bases and J by 3 bases, with 10 bases left in between. Germline CDR1 SEHNR, CDR2 FQNEAQ (reference sequence). The CDR3 runs 14 residues. This chain's CDR3 is CASSLTPAYYGYTF. The DNA of the CDR3 is TGTGCCAGCAGCTTAACGCCGGCCTACTATGGCTACACCTTC.

Ten or more counts support this clonotype. The V gene is TRBV7-2, the J gene TRBJ2-1, with TRBD2 matching 14 bases. The germline V gene encodes CDR1 SGHTA and CDR2 FQGNSA. V lost 3 bases, J lost 6 bases, and 4 bases stayed unmatched. The CDR3 sequence is 16 residues long. The CDR3: CASSFSTSGGANEQFF. CDR3 bases: TGTGCCAGCAGCTTTTCGACTAGCGGGGGGGCCAATGAGCAGTTCTTC. The full variable domain, its missing parts supplied by reference TRBV7-2 and TRBJ2-1, is GAGVSQSPSNKVTEKGKDVELRCDPISGHTALYWYRQSLGQGLEFLIYFQGNSAPDKSGLPSDRFSAERTGGSVSTLTIQRTQQEDSAVYLCASSFSTSGGANEQFFGPGTRLTVL.

This clonotype was picked up many times. The chain uses TRBV7-2 and TRBJ2-7; D is undetermined. The CDR3 length is 11 residues. Germline V gene lookup returns CDR1 SGHTA and CDR2 FQGNSA. The V gene lost 5 bases and the J gene lost 0 bases, with 2 bases spanning the gap. The CDR3 region has the DNA TGTGCCAGCAGCCACTCCTACGAGCAGTACTTC. As protein: CASSHSYEQYF.

This clonotype was observed a few times. This chain links TRBV5-1 with TRBJ2-3; 9 positions agree with TRBD1. The V and J ends lost 3 bases and 4 bases, in that order; junction bases with no gene match: 9. Germline CDR1 reads SGHRS; CDR2 reads YFSETQ. This CDR3 spans 16 amino acids. The CDR3 DNA sequence: TGCGCCAGCAGCTCGGGGTTTACAGGGGGCCCAGATACGCAGTATTTT. This gives the protein CASSSGFTGGPDTQYF.

The rearrangement links TRBV6-5 to TRBJ1-2; D unresolved. This CDR3 has 15 residues. The V gene lost 1 base and the J gene lost 2 bases, with 11 bases spanning the gap. Germline V lookup: CDR1 MNHEY, CDR2 SVGAGI. The CDR3 coding sequence is TGTGCCAGCAGTTACTTGTCTGAAGGAAACTATGGCTACACCTTC. Its translation is CASSYLSEGNYGYTF.

This clonotype was picked up a small number of times. The chain combines TRBV7-8 with TRBJ2-5, with TRBD1 matching 9 bases. Losses at the gene ends were 4 bases for V and 1 base for J; bases not matched to a gene: 10. The germline V gene has CDR1 SGHVS and CDR2 FQNEAQ. This CDR3 comprises 17 residues. The CDR3 region has the DNA TGTGCCAGCAGCTCCGCCGTGGGGACAGGGCCCCAAGAGACCCAGTACTTC. It specifies CASSSAVGTGPQETQYF.

The chain links TRBV7-2 to TRBJ2-1, with D perhaps TRBD2 (6 bases). The CDR3 totals 12 residues. The V gene's germline CDR1 is SGHTA and CDR2 FQGNSA. Trimming took 5 bases from V and 11 from J, leaving 13 bases between them. The CDR3 nucleotides read TGTGCCAGCAGCCCCTCCGGGACTCAGCAGTTCTTC. Its translation is CASSPSGTQQFF.

This clonotype showed up just once. The V and J genes are TRBV6-6 and TRBJ1-1; D not resolved. Germline CDR1 is MNHNY and CDR2 is SVGAGI (reference sequence). The germline V and J ends were trimmed by 5 bases and 6 bases, with 13 bases remaining between them. CDR3 length: 13 amino acids. CDR3 coding DNA: TGTGCCAGCAGTCACCGATCCGACGCTGAAGCTTTCTTT. Protein sequence: CASSHRSDAEAFF.

Of note for this clonotype: A much larger clone sits a single nucleotide away, making a read error possible. The chain links TRBV4-1 to TRBJ1-2; the D gene is possibly TRBD1 (6 bases). V was clipped by 4 bases and J by 2 bases, with 8 bases between them. CDR3 length: 13 residues. In germline, CDR1 is MGHRA, CDR2 YSYEKL. CDR3 residues: CASSRDINYGYTF. In nucleotides, the CDR3 is TGCGCCAGCAGCCGGGACATAAACTATGGCTACACCTTC.